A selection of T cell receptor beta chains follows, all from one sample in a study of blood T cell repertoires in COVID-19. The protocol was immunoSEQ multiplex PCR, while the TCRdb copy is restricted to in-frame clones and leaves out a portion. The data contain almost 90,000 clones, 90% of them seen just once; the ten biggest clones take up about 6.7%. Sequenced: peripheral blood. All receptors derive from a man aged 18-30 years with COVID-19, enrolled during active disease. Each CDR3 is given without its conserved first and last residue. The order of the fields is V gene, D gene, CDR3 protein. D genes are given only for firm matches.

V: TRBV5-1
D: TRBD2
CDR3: ASSWTLAGGDYEQY

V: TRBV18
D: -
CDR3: ASSPPMSPSDGELF

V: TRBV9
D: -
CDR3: ASSVGALGGGETQY

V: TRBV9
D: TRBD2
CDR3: ASSSGSPSEQY

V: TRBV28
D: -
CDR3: ASSFGSGLTLEF

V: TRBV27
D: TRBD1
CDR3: ASSWTGVEQY

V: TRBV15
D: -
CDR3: ATSREGASGANVLT

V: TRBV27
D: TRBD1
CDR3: ASGDRSNEQF

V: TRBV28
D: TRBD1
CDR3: ASSSSGTGGYT

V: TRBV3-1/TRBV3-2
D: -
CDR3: ASSKDSGAQH

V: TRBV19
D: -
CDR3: ASIQRGTGELF

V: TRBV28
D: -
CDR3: ASTPRGRYVYGYT

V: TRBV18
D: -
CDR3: ASSPPGNTEAF

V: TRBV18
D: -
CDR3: ASSDRYSYEQY

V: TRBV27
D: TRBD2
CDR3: ASMGREFYTGELF

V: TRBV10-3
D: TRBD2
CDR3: AISERTSSDTQY

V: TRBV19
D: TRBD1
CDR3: ASSWTGSTGELF